This T cell receptor (beta chain) was obtained from a study of blood T cell repertoires in COVID-19. Using immunoSEQ multiplex PCR, the repertoire was profiled, and TCRdb retains in-frame clones only, with some absent. Among fewer than 250,000 clones listed, less than 90% were seen once. Germline CDR1 WNHNN, CDR2 SYGVQD (reference sequence). V lost 8 bases and J 5 bases, leaving 18 bases between the germline ends. The CDR3 spans 14 residues. The V call is TRBV10-1, the J call TRBJ1-1; D is perhaps TRBD1 (5 bases). This sequence originates from a middle-aged woman who had recovered from COVID-19. What was sequenced was PBMCs or T cells enriched from blood (not recorded which). The DNA of the CDR3 is TGCGCCAGCGATAGTGCAGGGTTCCGAACTGAAGCTTTCTTT. Encoded protein: CASDSAGFRTEAFF.